This is a list of T cell receptor beta chains from one sample in a study of CD4+ T cells in melanoma. Sequencing used immunoSEQ multiplex PCR; TCRdb keeps in-frame clones, though not all of them. This sample carries roughly 52,000 clones, 55% to 75% of them seen once, and the ten largest clones take 4.8%. The specimen sequenced was tumor tissue. The origin of the receptors is a human donor with melanoma. Both conserved end residues are part of each CDR3. The order of the fields is D gene, J gene, V gene, clone size, CDR3 length, CDR3 protein, CDR3 DNA. A D gene is named only where the DNA matches it firmly. Clone size is stated in some rows and not others, as once, few, many or a class when expanded.

TRBD1 TRBJ2-2 TRBV5-5 . 15 CASSLSGTGSGELFF TGTGCCAGCAGCCTATCCGGGACAGGGTCCGGGGAGCTGTTTTTT
. TRBJ2-1 TRBV6-5 . 15 CASSWGAGSIDEQFF TGTGCCAGCAGTTGGGGGGCAGGGAGTATAGATGAGCAGTTCTTC
. TRBJ1-1 TRBV11-2 few 13 CASSLTVNTEAFF TGTGCCAGCAGCTTAACAGTTAACACTGAAGCTTTCTTT
. TRBJ2-7 TRBV5-1 . 13 CASSLERGDEQYF TGCGCCAGCAGCTTGGAGAGGGGAGACGAGCAGTACTTC
TRBD1 TRBJ2-2 TRBV2 . 15 CASSALLQGTGELFF TGTGCCAGCAGCGCACTCTTACAGGGGACCGGGGAGCTGTTTTTT
TRBD2 TRBJ2-3 TRBV25-1 . 13 CASSRLAADTQYF TGTGCCAGCAGTAGACTAGCGGCAGATACGCAGTATTTT
TRBD2 TRBJ2-3 TRBV4-2 . 20 CASSQEYLQWTSGVGDTQYF TGTGCCAGCAGCCAAGAATATCTACAGTGGACTAGCGGGGTTGGAGATACGCAGTATTTT
. TRBJ1-4 TRBV6-1 once 13 CASSEGFVEKLFF TGTGCCAGCAGTGAAGGGTTCGTTGAAAAACTGTTTTTT
. TRBJ2-7 TRBV27 . 13 CASSWGLFYEQYF TGTGCCAGCAGTTGGGGGCTCTTCTACGAGCAGTACTTC
. TRBJ1-1 TRBV11-3 . 16 CASSLNPGPRNTEAFF TGTGCCAGCAGCCTTAATCCGGGACCCAGGAACACTGAAGCTTTCTTT
. TRBJ2-4 TRBV28 . 18 CASSWQGGATQPGNIQYF TGTGCCAGCAGTTGGCAGGGGGGGGCGACCCAACCTGGGAACATTCAGTACTTC
. TRBJ1-1 TRBV7-8 few 14 CASTTSQMNTEAFF TGTGCCAGCACCACATCTCAGATGAACACTGAAGCTTTCTTT
. TRBJ2-2 TRBV28 . 15 CASSLSSGGTGELFF TGTGCCAGCAGTTTATCAAGTGGGGGGACCGGGGAGCTGTTTTTT
. TRBJ2-2 TRBV5-1 once 12 CASSWSSGELFF TGTGCCAGCAGCTGGTCCTCCGGGGAGCTGTTTTTT
TRBD2 TRBJ2-5 TRBV11-2 . 17 CASSLTSSGGARETQYF TGTGCCAGCAGCTTAACGTCCAGCGGGGGGGCCCGGGAGACCCAGTACTTC
. TRBJ2-1 TRBV7-3 . 15 CASSLSGTYGNEQFF TGTGCCAGCAGCTTAAGCGGTACCTATGGCAATGAGCAGTTCTTC
. TRBJ2-7 TRBV30 . 15 CAWSVRGGAIYEQYF TGTGCCTGGAGTGTCAGGGGGGGGGCAATCTACGAGCAGTACTTC
TRBD1 TRBJ2-1 TRBV7-9 . 13 CASSLQGYNEQFF TGTGCCAGCAGCCTACAGGGGTACAATGAGCAGTTCTTC
. TRBJ1-1 TRBV4-1 . 13 CASSQGGGGEAFF TGCGCCAGCAGCCAAGGGGGGGGAGGAGAAGCTTTCTTT
. TRBJ1-2 TRBV6-1 once 15 CASSEFSGANYGYTF TGTGCCAGCAGTGAATTTTCAGGGGCTAACTATGGCTACACCTTC
. TRBJ2-3 TRBV7-2 . 15 CASSSGGWGTDTQYF TGTGCCAGCAGCTCCGGGGGCTGGGGCACAGATACGCAGTATTTT
. TRBJ1-2 TRBV27 . 14 CASSLSLGFYGYTF TGTGCCAGCAGTTTATCTCTCGGTTTCTATGGCTACACCTTC
TRBD2 TRBJ2-3 TRBV9 once 17 CASSPRTSGGFRDTQYF TGTGCCAGCAGCCCGCGGACTAGCGGCGGGTTTAGAGATACGCAGTATTTT
TRBD1 TRBJ2-5 TRBV19 . 16 CASSTRTGGWRETQYF TGTGCCAGTAGTACCCGGACAGGGGGATGGCGGGAGACCCAGTACTTC
. TRBJ1-1 TRBV2 . 15 CASSGGPQRNTEAFF TGTGCCAGCAGTGGAGGGCCACAGAGAAACACTGAAGCTTTCTTT
TRBD2 TRBJ2-4 TRBV29-1 . 12 CSATGGPDIQYF TGCAGCGCAACGGGGGGTCCGGACATTCAGTACTTC
TRBD1 TRBJ1-1 TRBV19 . 13 CASRKTGGTEAFF TGTGCCAGTAGGAAGACAGGGGGCACTGAAGCTTTCTTT
. TRBJ1-6 TRBV15 . 12 CATSRTGLTLHF TGTGCCACCAGCAGGACGGGTCTCACCCTCCACTTT
TRBD2 TRBJ2-1 TRBV7-3 . 16 CASSPGLAGGLNEQFF TGTGCCAGCAGCCCGGGACTAGCGGGGGGGTTAAATGAGCAGTTCTTC
TRBD1 TRBJ1-2 TRBV11-2 . 17 CASSPRTGGAFNYGYTF TGTGCCAGCAGCCCGAGGACAGGAGGGGCCTTTAACTATGGCTACACCTTC
TRBD2 TRBJ2-2 TRBV5-8 . 14 CASSFSGGAGELFF TGTGCCAGCAGCTTTAGCGGGGGCGCCGGGGAGCTGTTTTTT
TRBD1 TRBJ2-3 TRBV6-6 once 16 CASSTPGQGGTDTQYF TGTGCCAGCAGTACGCCGGGACAGGGGGGCACAGATACGCAGTATTTT
. TRBJ1-2 TRBV7-9 once 13 CASSSTGLYGYTF TGTGCCAGCAGCTCGACAGGCCTTTATGGCTACACCTTC
. TRBJ1-4 TRBV13 . 14 CASSLGRTNEKLFF TGTGCCAGCAGCTTAGGAAGAACTAATGAAAAACTGTTTTTT
. TRBJ2-7 TRBV4-2 once 13 CASSHGQYYEQYF TGTGCCAGCAGCCACGGACAGTATTACGAGCAGTACTTC
. TRBJ1-5 TRBV30 . 14 CAWSPSYSNQPQHF TGTGCCTGGAGTCCGAGCTATAGCAATCAGCCCCAGCATTTT
. TRBJ2-6 TRBV7-6 . 20 CASSLALSLNPPSGANVLTF TGTGCCAGCAGCTTAGCCCTGTCCCTTAACCCTCCCTCTGGGGCCAACGTCCTGACTTTC
. TRBJ1-2 TRBV28 . 15 CASSPLDATNYGYTF TGTGCCAGCAGTCCCCTAGACGCTACCAACTATGGCTACACCTTC
. TRBJ2-7 TRBV7-9 . 14 CASSLGGQGHEQYF TGTGCCAGCAGCTTAGGAGGGCAGGGACACGAGCAGTACTTC
. TRBJ1-1 TRBV5-4 . 15 CASSPGGPQNTEAFF TGTGCCAGCAGCCCCGGGGGACCGCAGAACACTGAAGCTTTCTTT
TRBD1 TRBJ2-4 TRBV11-2 once 16 CASSLAAGGLINIQYF TGTGCCAGCAGCTTAGCGGCAGGGGGCTTGATTAACATTCAGTACTTC
TRBD1 TRBJ1-2 TRBV5-1 . 15 CASSSSYRGRRGYTF TGCGCCAGCAGCTCCTCGTACAGGGGTCGTCGTGGCTACACCTTC
. TRBJ1-3 TRBV6-5 medium-sized 13 CASSYGAGNTIYF TGTGCCAGCAGTTACGGGGCCGGAAACACCATATATTTT
TRBD1 TRBJ2-2 TRBV5-4 . 16 CASSSWTGRATGELFF TGTGCCAGCAGCTCATGGACAGGTCGGGCCACCGGGGAGCTGTTTTTT
TRBD1 TRBJ1-2 TRBV11-2 . 13 CASSLETGEGYTF TGTGCCAGCAGCTTAGAGACAGGGGAAGGCTACACCTTC
. TRBJ2-3 TRBV5-1 . 16 CASSLATGGRADTQYF TGCGCCAGCAGCTTGGCTACGGGGGGCCGCGCAGATACGCAGTATTTT
. TRBJ1-1 TRBV12-2 . 18 CASRLRISSGTFNTEAFF TGTGCAAGTCGCTTAAGGATCAGCTCAGGAACTTTTAACACTGAAGCTTTCTTT
. TRBJ1-4 TRBV5-4 . 18 CASSSLAGAMSTNEKLFF TGTGCCAGCAGCTCCCTAGCAGGGGCGATGTCCACTAATGAAAAACTGTTTTTT
TRBD1 TRBJ2-1 TRBV23-1 . 14 CASSRTGRANEQFF TGCGCCAGCAGTCGGACAGGGCGGGCCAATGAGCAGTTCTTC
. TRBJ2-3 TRBV7-6 . 12 CASSPHTDTQYF TGTGCCAGCAGCCCCCACACAGATACGCAGTATTTT
TRBD1 TRBJ2-3 TRBV5-6 . 17 CASSLWRQGAETDTQYF TGTGCCAGCAGCTTGTGGCGGCAGGGGGCGGAAACAGATACGCAGTATTTT
. TRBJ1-5 TRBV27 . 18 CASSPQVVSGYSNQPQHF TGTGCCAGCAGTCCCCAGGTAGTTTCGGGGTATAGCAATCAGCCCCAGCATTTT
TRBD2 TRBJ2-3 TRBV7-9 . 14 CATGWSGGTDTQYF TGTGCCACCGGGTGGAGCGGGGGGACAGATACGCAGTATTTT
. TRBJ1-1 TRBV2 . 13 CASSPALETEAFF TGTGCCAGCAGTCCGGCCTTGGAGACTGAAGCTTTCTTT
. TRBJ1-5 TRBV4-3 many 15 CASSPGRGTGQPQHF TGCGCCAGCAGCCCCGGCCGCGGGACCGGTCAGCCCCAGCATTTT
. TRBJ2-1 TRBV19 . 12 CASSYRGGEQFF TGTGCCAGTAGTTACAGGGGAGGAGAGCAGTTCTTC
. TRBJ2-7 TRBV7-3 . 13 CASSLDNGYEQYF TGTGCCAGCAGCTTGGACAATGGGTACGAGCAGTACTTC